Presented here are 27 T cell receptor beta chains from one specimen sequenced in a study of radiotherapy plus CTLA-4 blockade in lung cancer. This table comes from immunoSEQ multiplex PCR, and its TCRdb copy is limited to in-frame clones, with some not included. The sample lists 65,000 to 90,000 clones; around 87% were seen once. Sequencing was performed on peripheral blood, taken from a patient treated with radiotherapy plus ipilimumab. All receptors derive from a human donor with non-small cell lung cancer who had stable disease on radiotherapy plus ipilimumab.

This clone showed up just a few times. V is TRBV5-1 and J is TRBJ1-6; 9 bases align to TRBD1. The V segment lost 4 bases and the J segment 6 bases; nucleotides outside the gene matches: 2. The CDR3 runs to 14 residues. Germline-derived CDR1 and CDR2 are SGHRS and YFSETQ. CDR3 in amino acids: CASSRDRVNSPLHF. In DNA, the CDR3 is TGCGCCAGCAGCAGGGACAGGGTTAATTCACCCCTCCACTTT.

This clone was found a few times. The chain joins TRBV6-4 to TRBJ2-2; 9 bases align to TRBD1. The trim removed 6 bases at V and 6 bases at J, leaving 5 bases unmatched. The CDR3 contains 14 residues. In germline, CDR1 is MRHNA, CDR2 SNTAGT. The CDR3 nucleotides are TGTGCCAGCAGCGGGACAGGGAAGGCCGGGGAGCTGTTTTTT. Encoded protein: CASSGTGKAGELFF.

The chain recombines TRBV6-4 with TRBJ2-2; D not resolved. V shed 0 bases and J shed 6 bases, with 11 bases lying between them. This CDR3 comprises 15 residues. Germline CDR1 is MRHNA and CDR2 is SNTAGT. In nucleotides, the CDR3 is TGTGCCAGCAGTGACTCGGCAGTTAGCCCCGGGGAGCTGTTTTTT. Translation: CASSDSAVSPGELFF.

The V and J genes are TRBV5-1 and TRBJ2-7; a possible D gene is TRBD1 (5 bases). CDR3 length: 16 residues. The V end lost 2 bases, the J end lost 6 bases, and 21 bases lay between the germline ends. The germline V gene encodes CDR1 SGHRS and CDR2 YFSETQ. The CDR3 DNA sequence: TGCGCCAGCAGCTTAGGAGCAAGGGGAATCAGTGGCGAGCAGTACTTC. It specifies CASSLGARGISGEQYF.

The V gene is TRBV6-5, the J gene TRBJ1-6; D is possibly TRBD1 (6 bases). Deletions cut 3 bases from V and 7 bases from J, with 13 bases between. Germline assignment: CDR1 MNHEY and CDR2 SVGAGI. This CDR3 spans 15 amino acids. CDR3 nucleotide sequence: TGTGCCAGCAGTTATTTATCGGGGGGCAATTCACCCCTCCACTTT. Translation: CASSYLSGGNSPLHF.

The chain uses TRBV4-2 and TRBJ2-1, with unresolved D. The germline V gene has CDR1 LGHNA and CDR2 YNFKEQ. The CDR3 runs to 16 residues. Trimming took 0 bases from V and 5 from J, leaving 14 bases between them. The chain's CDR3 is CASSQEGLEGDNEQFF. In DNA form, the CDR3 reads TGTGCCAGCAGCCAAGAAGGGCTAGAAGGCGACAATGAGCAGTTCTTC.

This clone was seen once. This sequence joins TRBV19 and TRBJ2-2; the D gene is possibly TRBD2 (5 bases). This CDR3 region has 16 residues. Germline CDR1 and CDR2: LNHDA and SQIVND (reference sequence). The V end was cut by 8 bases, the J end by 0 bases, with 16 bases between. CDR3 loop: CASWGSVIANTGELFF. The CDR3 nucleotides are TGTGCCAGTTGGGGTAGCGTAATCGCGAACACCGGGGAGCTGTTTTTT.

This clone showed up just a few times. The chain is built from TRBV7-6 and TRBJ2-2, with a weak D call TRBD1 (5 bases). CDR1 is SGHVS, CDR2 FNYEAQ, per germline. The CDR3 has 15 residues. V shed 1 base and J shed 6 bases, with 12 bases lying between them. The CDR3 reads CASSLGAGSAGELFF. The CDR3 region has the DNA TGTGCCAGCAGCTTAGGGGCAGGGTCGGCCGGGGAGCTGTTTTTT. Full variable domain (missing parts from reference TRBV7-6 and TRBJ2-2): GAGVSQSPRYKVTKRGQDVALRCDPISGHVSLYWYRQALGQGPEFLTYFNYEAQQDKSGLPNDRFSAERPEGSISTLTIQRTEQRDSAMYRCASSLGAGSAGELFFGEGSRLTVL.

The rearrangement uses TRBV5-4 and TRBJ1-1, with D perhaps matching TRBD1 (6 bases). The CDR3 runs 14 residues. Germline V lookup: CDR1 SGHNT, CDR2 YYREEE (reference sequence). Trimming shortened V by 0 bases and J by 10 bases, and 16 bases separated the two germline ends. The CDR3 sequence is CASSLAQTGPRAFF. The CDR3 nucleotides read TGTGCCAGCAGCTTGGCACAGACAGGTCCCAGAGCTTTCTTT.

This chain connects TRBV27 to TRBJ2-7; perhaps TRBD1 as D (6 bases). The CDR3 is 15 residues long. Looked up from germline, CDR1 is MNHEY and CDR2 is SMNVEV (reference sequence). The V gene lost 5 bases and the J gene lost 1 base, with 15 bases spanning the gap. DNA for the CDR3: TGTGCCAGCAGTCCCCTCACAGGGAAATCCTACGAGCAGTACTTC. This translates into CASSPLTGKSYEQYF.

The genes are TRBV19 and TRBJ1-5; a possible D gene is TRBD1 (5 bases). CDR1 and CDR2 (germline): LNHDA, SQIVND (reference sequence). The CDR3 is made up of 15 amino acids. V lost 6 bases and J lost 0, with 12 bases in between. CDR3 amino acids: CASSGWGYSNQPQHF. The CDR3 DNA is TGTGCCAGTAGCGGCTGGGGGTATAGCAATCAGCCCCAGCATTTT.

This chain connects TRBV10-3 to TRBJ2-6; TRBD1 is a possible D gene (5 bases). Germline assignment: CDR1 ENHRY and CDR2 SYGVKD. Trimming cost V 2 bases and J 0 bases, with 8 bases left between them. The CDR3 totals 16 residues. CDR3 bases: TGTGCCATCAGTGAGGGACACGCCTCTGGGGCCAACGTCCTGACTTTC. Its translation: CAISEGHASGANVLTF.

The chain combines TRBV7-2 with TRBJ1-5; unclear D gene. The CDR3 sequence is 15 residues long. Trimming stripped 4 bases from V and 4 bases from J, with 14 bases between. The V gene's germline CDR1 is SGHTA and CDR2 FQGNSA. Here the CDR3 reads CASSSSPPQNQPQHF. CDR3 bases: TGTGCCAGCAGCTCGTCACCCCCGCAAAATCAGCCCCAGCATTTT. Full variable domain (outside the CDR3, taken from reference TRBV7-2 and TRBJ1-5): GAGVSQSPSNKVTEKGKDVELRCDPISGHTALYWYRQSLGQGLEFLIYFQGNSAPDKSGLPSDRFSAERTGGSVSTLTIQRTQQEDSAVYLCASSSSPPQNQPQHFGDGTRLSIL.

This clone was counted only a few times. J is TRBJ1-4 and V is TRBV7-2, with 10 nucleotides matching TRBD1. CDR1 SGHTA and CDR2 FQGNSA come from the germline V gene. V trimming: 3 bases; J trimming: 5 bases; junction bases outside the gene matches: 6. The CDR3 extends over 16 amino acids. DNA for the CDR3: TGTGCCAGCAGCTTCGGCAGGACAGGGGGGAATGAAAAACTGTTTTTT. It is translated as CASSFGRTGGNEKLFF.

The CDR3 here is CASSPSQGGGTNEKLFF. The CDR3, as DNA: TGTGCCAGTAGTCCCAGCCAGGGCGGTGGAACTAATGAAAAACTGTTTTTT. The chain carries TRBV19 and TRBJ1-4, with D perhaps TRBD1 (5 bases). In germline, CDR1 is LNHDA, CDR2 SQIVND (reference sequence). Between the trimmed V and J ends, which lost 5 bases and 1 base, there was a span of 17 bases. The CDR3 spans 17 residues.

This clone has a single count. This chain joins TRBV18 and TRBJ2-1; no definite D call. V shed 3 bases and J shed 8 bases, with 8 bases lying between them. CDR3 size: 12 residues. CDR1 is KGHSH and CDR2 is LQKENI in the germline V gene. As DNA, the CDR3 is TGTGCCAGCTCACCGACCATGGATGAGCAGTTCTTC. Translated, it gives CASSPTMDEQFF.

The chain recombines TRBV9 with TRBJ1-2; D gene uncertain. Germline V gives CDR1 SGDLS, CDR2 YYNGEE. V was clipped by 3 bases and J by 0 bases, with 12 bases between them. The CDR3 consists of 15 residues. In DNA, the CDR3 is TGTGCCAGCAGCGCCGCCACGTTCTCTAACTATGGCTACACCTTC. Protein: CASSAATFSNYGYTF.

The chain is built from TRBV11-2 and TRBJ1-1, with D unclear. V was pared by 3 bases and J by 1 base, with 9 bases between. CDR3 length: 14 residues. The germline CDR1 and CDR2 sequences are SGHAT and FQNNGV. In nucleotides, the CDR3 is TGTGCCAGCAGCTTCCCAACTTGGAACACTGAAGCTTTCTTT. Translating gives CASSFPTWNTEAFF.

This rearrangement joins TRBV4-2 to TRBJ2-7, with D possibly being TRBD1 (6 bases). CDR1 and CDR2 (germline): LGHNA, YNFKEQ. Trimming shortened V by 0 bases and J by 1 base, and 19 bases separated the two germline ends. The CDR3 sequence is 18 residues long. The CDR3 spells CASSQEGPQGLRSYEQYF. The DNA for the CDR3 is TGTGCCAGCAGCCAAGAAGGGCCCCAGGGGCTACGTTCCTACGAGCAGTACTTC.

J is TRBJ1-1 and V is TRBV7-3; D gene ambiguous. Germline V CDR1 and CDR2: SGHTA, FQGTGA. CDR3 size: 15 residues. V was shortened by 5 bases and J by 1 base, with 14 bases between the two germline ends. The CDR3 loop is CASSLNPGRNTEAFF. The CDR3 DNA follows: TGTGCCAGCAGCCTAAACCCGGGGAGGAACACTGAAGCTTTCTTT.

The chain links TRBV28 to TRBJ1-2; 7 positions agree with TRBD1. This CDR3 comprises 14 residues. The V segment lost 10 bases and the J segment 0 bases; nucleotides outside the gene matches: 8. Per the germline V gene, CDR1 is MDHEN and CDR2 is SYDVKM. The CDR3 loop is CATLGTAPNYGYTF. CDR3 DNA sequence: TGTGCCACCCTTGGGACAGCCCCTAACTATGGCTACACCTTC.

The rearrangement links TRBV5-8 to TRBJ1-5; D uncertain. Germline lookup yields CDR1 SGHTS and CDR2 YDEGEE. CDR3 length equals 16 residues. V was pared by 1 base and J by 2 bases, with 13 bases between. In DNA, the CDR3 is TGTGCCAGCAGCTTGTTTGGAATTGAGGGCAATCAGCCCCAGCATTTT. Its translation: CASSLFGIEGNQPQHF.

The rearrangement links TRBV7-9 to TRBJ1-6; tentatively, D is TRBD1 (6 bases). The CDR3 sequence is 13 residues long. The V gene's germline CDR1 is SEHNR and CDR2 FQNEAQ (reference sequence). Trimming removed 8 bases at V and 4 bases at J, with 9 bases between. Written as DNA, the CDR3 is TGTGCCAGCGGACAGAGATATAATTCACCCCTCCACTTT. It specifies CASGQRYNSPLHF.

Written as DNA, the CDR3 is TGTGCCAGCAGTTCTCCAGCGGGAAATGCTGACGAGCAGTACTTC. This gives the protein CASSSPAGNADEQYF. This chain connects TRBV28 to TRBJ2-7, with TRBD2 matching 7 bases. The J segment lost 5 bases and the V segment lost 4 bases, leaving 11 bases of the junction unmatched. CDR3 length: 15 residues. The germline gives CDR1 MDHEN, CDR2 SYDVKM. The complete variable domain, with remaining parts taken from reference TRBV28 and TRBJ2-7, reads DVKVTQSSRYLVKRTGEKVFLECVQDMDHENMFWYRQDPGLGLRLIYFSYDVKMKEKGDIPEGYSVSREKKERFSLILESASTNQTSMYLCASSSPAGNADEQYFGPGTRLTVT.

The CDR3 loop reads CASSPEGGRQETQYF. For the CDR3, the DNA is TGTGCCAGCTCACCAGAAGGAGGCCGACAAGAGACCCAGTACTTC. The J gene is TRBJ2-5, the V gene TRBV18; the D gene is possibly TRBD2 (5 bases). Trimming removed 2 bases at V and 2 bases at J, with 12 bases between. CDR3 length: 15 residues. Germline-derived CDR1 and CDR2 are KGHSH and LQKENI.

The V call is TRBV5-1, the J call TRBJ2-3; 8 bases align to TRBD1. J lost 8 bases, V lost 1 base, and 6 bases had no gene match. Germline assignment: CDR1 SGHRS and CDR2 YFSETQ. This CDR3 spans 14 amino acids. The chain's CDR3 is CASSLPRGHGTQYF. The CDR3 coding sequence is TGCGCCAGCAGCTTGCCCAGGGGGCACGGTACGCAGTATTTT. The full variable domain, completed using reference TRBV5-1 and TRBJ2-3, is KAGVTQTPRYLIKTRGQQVTLSCSPISGHRSVSWYQQTPGQGLQFLFEYFSETQRNKGNFPGRFSGRQFSNSRSEMNVSTLELGDSALYLCASSLPRGHGTQYFGPGTRLTVL.

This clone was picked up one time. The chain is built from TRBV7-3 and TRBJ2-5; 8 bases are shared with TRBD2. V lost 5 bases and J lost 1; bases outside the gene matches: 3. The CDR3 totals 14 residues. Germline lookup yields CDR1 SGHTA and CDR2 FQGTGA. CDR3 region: CASSRSGGQETQYF. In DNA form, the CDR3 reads TGTGCCAGCAGCCGGAGCGGGGGCCAAGAGACCCAGTACTTC. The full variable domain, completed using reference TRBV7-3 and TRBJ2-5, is GAGVSQTPSNKVTEKGKYVELRCDPISGHTALYWYRQSLGQGPEFLIYFQGTGAADDSGLPNDRFFAVRPEGSVSTLKIQRTERGDSAVYLCASSRSGGQETQYFGPGTRLLVL.